The 17 T cell receptor beta chains listed next were all sequenced from one sample in a study of blood T cell repertoires in COVID-19. Here immunoSEQ multiplex PCR was the method, and the copy in TCRdb shows in-frame clones only, minus some. The data show 35,000 to 50,000 clones, roughly 85% seen once. Sequenced input: peripheral blood. The receptors were gathered from a man in his 60s with acute or convalescent COVID-19.

V and J are TRBV18 and TRBJ1-1; D call uncertain. CDR3 length equals 13 residues. V lost 7 bases, J lost 0 bases, and 9 bases lay in between. CDR1 is KGHSH and CDR2 is LQKENI in the germline V gene. The CDR3 coding sequence is TGTGCCAGCTGCCTACAGATGAACACTGAAGCTTTCTTT. This gives the protein CASCLQMNTEAFF.

The V call is TRBV3-1 (or the pseudogene TRBV3-2), the J call TRBJ1-2; TRBD1 agrees at 7 bases. The V and J ends lost 5 bases and 2 bases, in that order; junction bases with no gene match: 5. The CDR3 length is 14 residues. Germline V CDR1 and CDR2: LGHDT, YNNKEL (reference sequence). CDR3 nucleotides: TGTGCCAGCAGCTTCCAGGACAGGAACTATGGCTACACCTTC. This gives the protein CASSFQDRNYGYTF.

The sample holds a few counts of this clone. The CDR3 DNA sequence: TGTGCCAGCAGCTTAGGGACAGGGATGGGTTCACCCCTCCACTTT. It encodes CASSLGTGMGSPLHF. The chain joins TRBV7-3 to TRBJ1-6; TRBD1 matches at 9 bases. The V gene end was trimmed by 2 bases and the J gene end by 9 bases; junction bases not matched to a gene: 5. Germline values: CDR1 SGHTA, CDR2 FQGTGA. The CDR3 totals 15 residues.

This chain uses TRBV13 with TRBJ1-5; 9 positions agree with TRBD1. Germline V CDR1 and CDR2: PRHDT, FYEKMQ (reference sequence). The J segment lost 4 bases and the V segment lost 5 bases, leaving 3 bases of the junction unmatched. CDR3 length: 14 amino acids. CDR3: CASSDRGENQPQHF. DNA of the CDR3: TGTGCCAGCAGCGACAGGGGGGAAAATCAGCCCCAGCATTTT.

The chain carries TRBV6-6 and TRBJ1-2; TRBD1 matches 10 bases. CDR1 and CDR2 (germline): MNHNY, SVGAGI (reference sequence). The J segment lost 2 bases and the V segment lost 6 bases, leaving 0 bases of the junction unmatched. The CDR3 consists of 13 residues. The CDR3 here is CASRTGGNYGYTF. The CDR3 DNA is TGTGCCAGCAGGACAGGGGGCAACTATGGCTACACCTTC.

The gene calls are TRBV7-8 and TRBJ2-7; D remains ambiguous. This CDR3 region has 12 residues. Germline values: CDR1 SGHVS, CDR2 FQNEAQ. V was cut by 5 bases and J by 6 bases, with 11 bases left in between. Here the CDR3 reads CASSPQSVEQYF. Here the CDR3 DNA reads TGTGCCAGCAGCCCCCAATCGGTCGAGCAGTACTTC. Full variable domain (outside the CDR3, taken from reference TRBV7-8 and TRBJ2-7): GAGVSQSPRYKVAKRGQDVALRCDPISGHVSLFWYQQALGQGPEFLTYFQNEAQLDKSGLPSDRFFAERPEGSVSTLKIQRTQQEDSAVYLCASSPQSVEQYFGPGTRLTVT.

This rearrangement joins TRBV19 to TRBJ1-2; tentatively, D is TRBD1 (5 bases). V lost 5 bases, J lost 4 bases, and 14 bases lay in between. CDR1 and CDR2 (germline): LNHDA, SQIVND (reference sequence). The CDR3 covers 14 residues. The CDR3 DNA is TGTGCCAGTAGTCTCAGGGTAGGAGCCTATGGCTACACCTTC. Translating gives CASSLRVGAYGYTF. Full variable domain (remainder filled in from reference TRBV19 and TRBJ1-2): DGGITQSPKYLFRKEGQNVTLSCEQNLNHDAMYWYRQDPGQGLRLIYYSQIVNDFQKGDIAEGYSVSREKKESFPLTVTSAQKNPTAFYLCASSLRVGAYGYTFGSGTRLTVV.

The genes are TRBV27 and TRBJ2-3, with D perhaps matching TRBD1 (6 bases). CDR1 is MNHEY and CDR2 is SMNVEV in the germline V gene (reference sequence). The CDR3 has 12 amino acids. Trimming took off 6 bases at V and 6 bases at J, with 10 bases between the two ends. The CDR3 reads CASRATGDTQYF. DNA for the CDR3: TGTGCCAGCAGAGCAACAGGGGATACGCAGTATTTT.

The chain recombines TRBV28 with TRBJ1-2, with 7 bases identical to TRBD1. V trimming: 8 bases; J trimming: 3 bases; junction bases outside the gene matches: 6. The germline CDR1 and CDR2 sequences are MDHEN and SYDVKM. The CDR3 loop spans 13 amino acids. The CDR3 is CASALGQYYGYTF. DNA for the CDR3: TGTGCCAGCGCCTTGGGACAGTACTATGGCTACACCTTC.

The CDR3 protein is CASSQVLAGLTGELFF. The CDR3 DNA reads TGTGCCAGCAGCCAAGTACTAGCGGGACTCACCGGGGAGCTGTTTTTT. The chain combines TRBV3-1 (or the pseudogene TRBV3-2) with TRBJ2-2; 10 bases map to TRBD2. CDR3 length: 16 amino acids. The germline CDR1 and CDR2 sequences are LGHDT and YNNKEL (reference sequence). V was clipped by 1 base and J by 4 bases; unmatched bases: 3.

The chain joins TRBV7-6 to TRBJ2-5; 10 bases agree with TRBD2. With 4 bases clipped from V and 5 bases from J, the junction kept 10 bases outside the gene matches. The CDR3 is 16 amino acids. The V gene's germline CDR1 is SGHVS and CDR2 FNYEAQ. In nucleotides, the CDR3 is TGTGCCAGCAGCTGGGCTAGCGGGGGAACAGGGGAGACCCAGTACTTC. Translating gives CASSWASGGTGETQYF.

The chain links TRBV7-2 to TRBJ1-1; 9 positions agree with TRBD1. The CDR3 contains 14 residues. Germline V gene data show CDR1 as SGHTA and CDR2 as FQGNSA. Trimming at V came to 4 bases and at J to 4 bases, leaving 4 bases not matched to a gene. As DNA, the CDR3 is TGTGCCAGCAGCTGGGACAGGGTGACCACTGAAGCTTTCTTT. Translation: CASSWDRVTTEAFF.

The chain recombines TRBV19 with TRBJ2-3; D is unresolved. V was cut by 3 bases and J by 0 bases, with 10 bases left in between. Per the germline V gene, CDR1 is LNHDA and CDR2 is SQIVND (reference sequence). The CDR3 loop spans 15 amino acids. CDR3 coding DNA: TGTGCCAGTAGTATTTATGGTCTAAGCACAGATACGCAGTATTTT. As protein: CASSIYGLSTDTQYF.

The rearrangement joins TRBV29-1 to TRBJ1-1; tentative D call: TRBD1 (5 bases). Deletions cut 4 bases from V and 6 bases from J, with 12 bases between. Looked up from germline, CDR1 is SQVTM and CDR2 is ANQGSEA. This CDR3 region has 12 residues. The CDR3 DNA reads TGCAGCGTTGTGGCAGGGTCGGCTGAAGCTTTCTTT. Translated, it gives CSVVAGSAEAFF.

This chain joins TRBV3-1 (or the pseudogene TRBV3-2) and TRBJ2-3; D gene ambiguous. The CDR3 length is 11 residues. Between the trimmed V and J ends, which lost 5 bases and 5 bases, there was a span of 5 bases. Germline V CDR1 and CDR2: LGHDT, YNNKEL (reference sequence). The CDR3 DNA sequence: TGTGCCAGCAGCAACGGAGATACGCAGTATTTT. This sequence encodes CASSNGDTQYF.

V usage is TRBV6-6 and J usage is TRBJ1-5; D might be TRBD1 (5 bases). CDR1 MNHNY and CDR2 SVGAGI come from the germline V gene (reference sequence). V shed 9 bases and J shed 0 bases, with 9 bases lying between them. The CDR3 has 13 amino acids. The CDR3 loop is CASGGNSNQPQHF. The CDR3 nucleotides read TGTGCCAGTGGGGGGAATAGCAATCAGCCCCAGCATTTT.

The CDR3 bases are TGCGCCAGCAGCTTGGCCCCCCTGGATAGCATGAACACTGAAGCTTTCTTT. It codes for CASSLAPLDSMNTEAFF. The chain combines TRBV5-1 with TRBJ1-1; the D is unclear. The CDR3 spans 17 residues. The germline V gene has CDR1 SGHRS and CDR2 YFSETQ. V lost 0 bases to trimming and J lost 0 bases, with 15 bases between them.